The rows below give T cell receptor beta chains drawn from one sample of a study of T cell responses to AZD1222 COVID-19 vaccine. Some clones are missing from TCRdb's copy, which holds only in-frame ones; the method was immunoSEQ multiplex PCR. The repertoire holds about 39,000 clones, with 88% as singletons. The sample here was peripheral blood, taken 28 days after the second dose of the MenACWY control vaccine. These receptors all come from an adult who received the MenACWY meningococcal vaccine as a control. CDR3s include the opening cysteine and the closing phenylalanine or tryptophan. A D gene is named only where the DNA matches it firmly. The size field is filled for only some rows; it gives once, few, many or a size class.

J gene	V gene	D gene	clone size	CDR3 protein	CDR3 DNA
TRBJ1-4	TRBV19	-	-	CASSSRGHPVEKLFF	TGTGCCAGTAGTTCGAGGGGCCACCCGGTTGAAAAACTGTTTTTT
TRBJ1-3	TRBV4-1	-	-	CASSQARHNSGNTIYF	TGCGCCAGCAGCCAAGCTCGACACAACTCTGGAAACACCATATATTTT
TRBJ2-7	TRBV30	TRBD2	-	CAWSPGLAGENYEQYF	TGTGCCTGGAGCCCGGGACTAGCGGGGGAAAATTACGAGCAGTACTTC
TRBJ2-2	TRBV7-3	TRBD2	medium-sized	CASSPSGTSGSTGELFF	TGTGCCAGCAGCCCCTCCGGGACTAGCGGTTCCACCGGGGAGCTGTTTTTT
TRBJ2-2	TRBV18	TRBD1	-	CASSPDRGVSGELFF	TGTGCCAGCTCACCTGACAGGGGCGTTTCCGGGGAGCTGTTTTTT
TRBJ2-7	TRBV6-5	-	-	CASRVAPSSYEQYF	TGTGCCAGCAGAGTAGCGCCAAGCTCCTACGAGCAGTACTTC
TRBJ1-4	TRBV5-1	TRBD1	-	CASSSKGAVNEKLFF	TGCGCCAGCAGCTCGAAGGGGGCTGTTAATGAAAAACTGTTTTTT
TRBJ2-3	TRBV7-2	-	-	CASSLGSRADTQYF	TGTGCCAGCAGCTTAGGTTCCAGGGCAGATACGCAGTATTTT
TRBJ1-5	TRBV28	TRBD1	few	CASRTQGASQPQHF	TGTGCCAGCAGGACACAGGGGGCGAGTCAGCCCCAGCATTTT
TRBJ2-7	TRBV19	-	-	CASSKPGSPETAYEQYF	TGTGCCAGTAGTAAACCGGGCTCTCCTGAGACAGCCTACGAGCAGTACTTC
TRBJ2-1	TRBV9	TRBD1	-	CASSPFDRDNEQFF	TGTGCCAGCAGCCCATTCGACAGGGACAATGAGCAGTTCTTC
TRBJ2-3	TRBV7-2	TRBD1	-	CASSLADRGTGGTDTQYF	TGTGCCAGCAGCTTAGCCGATCGGGGGACAGGGGGGACAGATACGCAGTATTTT
TRBJ1-2	TRBV28	-	few	CASTTGGQGYTF	TGTGCCAGCACCACCGGGGGGCAGGGCTACACCTTC
TRBJ1-2	TRBV6-5	TRBD1	few	CASSSQGAYGYTF	TGTGCCAGCAGCTCACAGGGGGCCTATGGCTACACCTTC
TRBJ1-1	TRBV27	-	-	CASSLRTGQNTEAFF	TGTGCCAGCAGTTTACGCACAGGGCAAAACACTGAAGCTTTCTTT
TRBJ2-7	TRBV24-1	-	-	CATSDLFGGHEQYF	TGTGCCACCAGTGATTTGTTTGGGGGCCACGAGCAGTACTTC
TRBJ2-7	TRBV30	TRBD1	-	CAWSGDSTYEQYF	TGTGCCTGGAGCGGGGACAGTACCTACGAGCAGTACTTC
TRBJ2-7	TRBV5-1	-	-	CASSLDRSTYEQYF	TGCGCCAGCAGCTTGGACAGGTCAACCTACGAGCAGTACTTC
TRBJ2-2	TRBV11-2	-	-	CASSFYMGGHGELFF	TGTGCCAGCAGCTTTTACATGGGGGGGCACGGGGAGCTGTTTTTT
TRBJ2-3	TRBV14	TRBD2	-	CASSQGSRLAGVERNF	TGTGCCAGCAGCCAAGGAAGTCGGCTAGCGGGAGTGGAGAGGAATTTT
TRBJ1-3	TRBV3-1/TRBV3-2	-	once	CASSQVKGVIPGNTIYF	TGTGCCAGCAGCCAAGTGAAGGGGGTCATCCCTGGAAACACCATATATTTT
TRBJ1-5	TRBV4-1	-	-	CASSQVGARGPQHF	TGCGCCAGCAGCCAAGTCGGGGCCCGGGGTCCCCAGCATTTT
TRBJ1-1	TRBV4-1	-	-	CASSQGVAGRGNTEAFF	TGCGCCAGCAGCCAAGGAGTTGCGGGTAGGGGGAACACTGAAGCTTTCTTT
TRBJ2-2	TRBV7-9	-	once	CASSNRDSATGELFF	TGTGCCAGCAGCAATAGGGACTCCGCCACCGGGGAGCTGTTTTTT
TRBJ2-1	TRBV12-3/TRBV12-4	-	-	CASFSPVYNEQFF	TGTGCCAGTTTTTCCCCAGTCTACAATGAGCAGTTCTTC
TRBJ2-1	TRBV6-2/TRBV6-3	-	-	CASSYGQLQGNEQFF	TGTGCCAGCAGTTACGGACAATTACAGGGTAATGAGCAGTTCTTC
TRBJ2-7	TRBV24-1	-	-	CATSDSDQGISYEQYF	TGTGCCACCAGTGATTCTGACCAGGGGATTTCCTACGAGCAGTACTTC
TRBJ2-5	TRBV11-1	-	-	CASALDGRLQEETQYF	TGTGCCAGCGCCCTGGATGGCAGATTACAAGAAGAGACCCAGTACTTC
TRBJ2-5	TRBV28	TRBD1	-	CASSRNRGIGTQYF	TGTGCCAGCAGTAGAAACAGGGGGATAGGGACCCAGTACTTC
TRBJ2-7	TRBV14	-	once	CASSSTFPSYEQYF	TGTGCCAGCAGCTCGACATTCCCTTCCTACGAGCAGTACTTC
TRBJ1-1	TRBV30	-	-	CAWNAATLNTEAFF	TGTGCCTGGAATGCTGCAACTTTGAACACTGAAGCTTTCTTT
TRBJ2-7	TRBV3-1/TRBV3-2	-	-	CASSRTGNTYEQYF	TGTGCCAGCAGCCGTACAGGGAATACCTACGAGCAGTACTTC
TRBJ1-5	TRBV28	-	-	CASGETGSRGSNQPQHF	TGTGCCAGCGGGGAGACGGGGAGTCGCGGCAGCAATCAGCCCCAGCATTTT
TRBJ2-7	TRBV6-5	-	-	CASLRSYEQYF	TGTGCCAGCCTACGGTCATACGAGCAGTACTTC
TRBJ1-4	TRBV6-5	-	-	CASNPDSAKLFF	TGTGCCAGCAACCCAGATTCGGCCAAACTGTTTTTT
TRBJ2-1	TRBV5-6	-	-	CASSLWTRYNEQFF	TGTGCCAGCAGCTTGTGGACGAGGTACAATGAGCAGTTCTTC
TRBJ2-1	TRBV18	TRBD2	-	CASSRAGPGNSYNEQFF	TGTGCCAGCTCCCGAGCGGGGCCAGGAAACTCCTACAATGAGCAGTTCTTC
TRBJ2-7	TRBV5-6	-	few	CASSLDRLFSYEQYF	TGTGCCAGCAGCTTGGACAGGCTCTTCTCCTACGAGCAGTACTTC
TRBJ1-4	TRBV5-1	-	-	CASSPSDPYNEKLFF	TGCGCCAGCAGCCCCTCCGACCCGTATAATGAAAAACTGTTTTTT
TRBJ1-5	TRBV30	-	-	CAWSTTLGPQHF	TGTGCCTGGAGTACCACCTTGGGGCCCCAGCATTTT
TRBJ2-7	TRBV19	TRBD2	-	CASSIPLGTSGIYEQYF	TGTGCCAGTAGTATACCCCTCGGGACTAGCGGGATCTACGAGCAGTACTTC
TRBJ1-2	TRBV5-1	TRBD1	-	CASSLDARDSLYGYTF	TGCGCCAGCAGCTTGGACGCCAGGGACAGCCTCTATGGCTACACCTTC
TRBJ1-2	TRBV3-1/TRBV3-2	TRBD1	-	CASSHRQGSTNYGYTF	TGTGCCAGCAGCCACAGACAGGGATCCACTAACTATGGCTACACCTTC
TRBJ2-3	TRBV5-1	-	-	CASSTGPTFTDTQYF	TGCGCCAGCAGCACGGGACCGACGTTCACAGATACGCAGTATTTT
TRBJ2-5	TRBV6-5	TRBD2	-	CASSYLSSGRAETQYF	TGTGCCAGCAGTTACTTGTCTAGCGGGAGGGCAGAGACCCAGTACTTC
TRBJ2-3	TRBV4-2	TRBD2	once	CASSPVGGGPDTQYF	TGTGCCAGCAGCCCTGTTGGGGGAGGGCCGGATACGCAGTATTTT
TRBJ1-1	TRBV6-5	-	-	CASRIMNTEAFF	TGTGCCAGCAGAATAATGAACACTGAAGCTTTCTTT
TRBJ2-7	TRBV7-2	-	-	CASSLNGFSYEQYF	TGTGCCAGCAGCCTGAACGGATTCTCCTACGAGCAGTACTTC
TRBJ2-7	TRBV28	-	-	CASSLRDPTDEQYF	TGTGCCAGCAGTCTCCGGGATCCGACCGACGAGCAGTACTTC
TRBJ1-3	TRBV30	-	-	CASAPRGKSGNTIYF	TGTGCCAGCGCGCCCAGGGGAAAATCTGGAAACACCATATATTTT
TRBJ2-5	TRBV9	-	-	CASSVGGKGETQYF	TGTGCCAGCAGCGTAGGTGGCAAGGGCGAGACCCAGTACTTC
TRBJ2-2	TRBV5-1	TRBD2	-	CASSLPSGTGELFF	TGCGCCAGCAGCTTACCTAGCGGGACCGGGGAGCTGTTTTTT
TRBJ2-2	TRBV19	-	-	CASSLQGGDTGELFF	TGTGCCAGCTCCCTACAGGGCGGTGACACCGGGGAGCTGTTTTTT
TRBJ2-3	TRBV7-3	TRBD2	-	CASSLSPSGGSTDTQYF	TGTGCCAGCAGCTTAAGTCCTAGCGGGGGGAGCACAGATACGCAGTATTTT
TRBJ2-5	TRBV7-9	-	-	CASSTNKALRETQYF	TGTGCCAGCAGCACAAACAAGGCCCTCAGGGAGACCCAGTACTTC